These 5 T cell receptor beta chains were sequenced from one sample in a study of OX40 agonist ivuxolimab in advanced cancers. Using immunoSEQ multiplex PCR, the repertoire was profiled, and TCRdb retains in-frame clones only, with some absent. The sample consists of about 46,000 clones, over 75% of them appearing once. Source: CD4+ or CD8+ T cells sorted from blood, taken in a trial of the OX40 agonist ivuxolimab. The source is an adult with an advanced solid tumor such as melanoma, head and neck, liver or kidney cancer.

This clone was seen a few times. The chain joins TRBV10-3 to TRBJ1-2; D ambiguous. Per germline, CDR1 ENHRY and CDR2 SYGVKD. V lost 0 bases, J lost 2 bases, and 7 bases lay in between. The CDR3 length is 14 residues. The CDR3 DNA is TGTGCCATCAGTGAGTCTGCCGGGAACTATGGCTACACCTTC. The encoded protein is CAISESAGNYGYTF.

This rearrangement joins TRBV2 to TRBJ2-1; perhaps D is TRBD1 or TRBD2 (5 bases each). Germline V lookup: CDR1 SNHLY, CDR2 FYNNEI. V lost 9 bases, J lost 5 bases, and 14 bases lay in between. The CDR3 runs 13 residues. The CDR3 DNA follows: TGTGCCAGTTCCCGGGACCAAAACAATGAGCAGTTCTTC. Translation gives CASSRDQNNEQFF.

The chain uses TRBV5-1 and TRBJ2-1; 7 nucleotides match TRBD2. The CDR3 sequence is 19 residues long. CDR1 is SGHRS and CDR2 is YFSETQ in the germline V gene. The V and J ends lost 3 bases and 0 bases, in that order; junction bases with no gene match: 15. In DNA form, the CDR3 reads TGCGCCAGCAGCTCCCTCGGAATAAGCGGGGCACGCTCCTACAATGAGCAGTTCTTC. Protein: CASSSLGISGARSYNEQFF.

V is TRBV5-4 and J is TRBJ2-3, with D possibly matching TRBD1 (5 bases). Germline CDR1 and CDR2: SGHNT and YYREEE (reference sequence). With 1 base removed from V and 3 bases from J, the gap between germline ends came to 12 bases. The CDR3 is made up of 15 amino acids. The CDR3 DNA reads as TGTGCCAGCAGCTTGAGGCAGGGAAGTACAGATACGCAGTATTTT. It specifies CASSLRQGSTDTQYF.

V is TRBV19 and J is TRBJ1-2; 12 nucleotides match TRBD1. The CDR3 has 16 residues. V trimming: 5 bases; J trimming: 4 bases; junction bases outside the gene matches: 8. Germline assignment: CDR1 LNHDA and CDR2 SQIVND (reference sequence). CDR3 residues: CASSRDRGPGGYGYTF. In nucleotides, the CDR3 is TGTGCCAGTAGTCGGGACAGGGGGCCAGGTGGCTATGGCTACACCTTC.